The present T cell receptor (beta chain) was sequenced within a study of identifying expanded T cells in peripheral blood. Notes on the study in general: Technical replicates showed roughly 1.2 changed clones; about two weeks around 15; four weeks 19.

Sequenced by immunoSEQ multiplex PCR; TCRdb stores in-frame clones only, minus some. Among some 72,000 clones, about nine tenths were seen once, and the ten largest hold over 2.5%. The CDR3 is 15 residues long. Per germline, CDR1 SNHLY and CDR2 FYNNEI. Trimming took 7 bases from V and 5 from J; bases not matched to a gene: 8. A note on this clone: Its antigen is unidentified.

Collection occurred without any documented infections or immune events in donors. Sequencing was done on a sample of blood. This clonotype was sampled from a person aged 18-70 years in good health. The chain combines TRBV2 with TRBJ2-3, with 11 bases aligning to TRBD1. The CDR3 loop is CASMSDRGLLDTQYF. As DNA, the CDR3 is TGTGCCAGCATGTCGGACAGGGGGCTCTTAGATACGCAGTATTTT. The whole variable domain, remainder taken from reference TRBV2 and TRBJ2-3, is EPEVTQTPSHQVTQMGQEVILRCVPISNHLYFYWYRQILGQKVEFLVSFYNNEISEKSEIFDDQFSVERPDGSNFTLKIRSTKLEDSAMYFCASMSDRGLLDTQYFGPGTRLTVL.